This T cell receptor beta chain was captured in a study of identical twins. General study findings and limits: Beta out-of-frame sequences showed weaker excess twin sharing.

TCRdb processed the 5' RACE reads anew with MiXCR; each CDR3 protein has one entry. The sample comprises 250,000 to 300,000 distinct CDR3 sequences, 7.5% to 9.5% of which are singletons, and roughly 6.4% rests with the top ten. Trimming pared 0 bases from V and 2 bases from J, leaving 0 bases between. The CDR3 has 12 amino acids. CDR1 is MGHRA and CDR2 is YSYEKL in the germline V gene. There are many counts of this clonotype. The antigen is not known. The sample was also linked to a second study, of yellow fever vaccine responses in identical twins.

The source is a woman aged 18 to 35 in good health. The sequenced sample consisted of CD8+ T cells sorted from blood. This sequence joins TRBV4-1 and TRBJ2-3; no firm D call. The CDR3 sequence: CASSQDTDTQYF. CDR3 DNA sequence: TGCGCCAGCAGCCAAGACACAGATACGCAGTATTTT.